A selection of T cell receptor beta chains follows, all from one sample in a study of T-cell memory formation after mild COVID-19. TCRdb ran MiXCR on the 5' RACE reads and lists one entry per CDR3 protein. This table has about 180,000 distinct CDR3 sequences, 15% to 20% appearing once. Source material: PBMCs or a T cell subset sorted from them (not recorded which). The receptors derive from a man aged 18 to 29 who had mild COVID-19 (a few samples of this study predate the infection). Cell type and time point are not known. Both conserved end residues are part of each CDR3. The D gene is left open where the match is weak. Size values are once, few and many counts, or a class for expanded clones, and some rows have none.

v_gene	len	d_gene	abundance	j_gene	CDR3nt	CDR3aa
TRBV9	15	TRBD2	few	TRBJ2-1	TGTGCCAGCAGCGCGTCAGGACTAGCGGGAAATGAGCAGTTCTTC	CASSASGLAGNEQFF
TRBV7-3	14	NA	few	TRBJ2-3	TGTGCCAGCAGCTTGGGAACCCTCGCAGATACGCAGTATTTT	CASSLGTLADTQYF
TRBV10-3	15	NA	NA	TRBJ2-1	TGTGCCATCAGGGGCACGTCACGCGGTAACAATGAGCAGTTCTTC	CAIRGTSRGNNEQFF
TRBV7-2	17	TRBD2	NA	TRBJ2-3	TGTGCCAGCACCGGGACTAGCGGGGGGGCAGGCACAGATACGCAGTATTTT	CASTGTSGGAGTDTQYF
TRBV12-3/TRBV12-4	16	TRBD1	NA	TRBJ2-7	TGTGCCAGCAGTTTATGGGGACAGGAGAACTCCTACGAGCAGTACTTC	CASSLWGQENSYEQYF
TRBV7-2	15	NA	few	TRBJ2-2	TGTGCCAGCAGCTTATCGGTAGGAGTCACCGGGGAGCTGTTTTTT	CASSLSVGVTGELFF
TRBV7-2	16	NA	NA	TRBJ2-1	TGTGCCAGCAGCTCAACGGGGGCTACTCCGAGGAATGAGCAGTTCTTC	CASSSTGATPRNEQFF
TRBV12-3/TRBV12-4	13	NA	NA	TRBJ1-1	TGTGCCAGCAGCCGGGGCCTACAGGGCGAAGCTTTCTTT	CASSRGLQGEAFF
TRBV4-1	13	TRBD1	few	TRBJ1-6	TGCGCCAGCAGCCTTGGGACAGTCAAACCCCTCCACTTT	CASSLGTVKPLHF
TRBV7-9	13	NA	NA	TRBJ1-1	TGTGCCAGCAGCTTAAGGCCAGCCCGCGAAGCTTTCTTT	CASSLRPAREAFF
TRBV20-1	11	NA	few	TRBJ2-5	TGCAGTGCTTGGTCGGAGGAGACCCAGTACTTC	CSAWSEETQYF
TRBV27	14	NA	few	TRBJ2-3	TGTGCCAGCGGGGGACCCTACAACCTAGATACGCAGTATTTT	CASGGPYNLDTQYF
TRBV4-3	15	NA	few	TRBJ2-3	TGCGCCAGCAGCCAAGGACTAGTTCCCAGTGATACGCAGTATTTT	CASSQGLVPSDTQYF
TRBV5-6	15	NA	few	TRBJ1-5	TGTGCCAGCAGCTCCGACGGGAAGGGCTATCAGCCCCAGCATTTT	CASSSDGKGYQPQHF
TRBV10-3	11	NA	NA	TRBJ1-1	TGTGCCATCCGAGGACAGTCGGAAGCTTTCTTT	CAIRGQSEAFF
TRBV10-3	12	TRBD1	few	TRBJ1-5	TGTGCCACACAGGGGGCAGGGCAGCCCCAGCATTTT	CATQGAGQPQHF
TRBV7-9	16	NA	NA	TRBJ2-2	TGTGCCAGCAGAGTACACGGGGCGTGGAACACCGGGGAGCTGTTTTTT	CASRVHGAWNTGELFF
TRBV6-5	15	NA	many	TRBJ1-6	TGTGCCAGCAGTCGCGGGGGGACGGGTGGATCACCCCTCCACTTT	CASSRGGTGGSPLHF
TRBV7-3	15	NA	once	TRBJ2-3	TGTGCCAGCAGCTTCAGACTGGGCTTGTCAGATACGCAGTATTTT	CASSFRLGLSDTQYF
TRBV5-1	13	NA	many	TRBJ1-1	TGCGCCAGCAGTGACAGGCTGAACACTGAAGCTTTCTTT	CASSDRLNTEAFF
TRBV7-3	14	NA	few	TRBJ2-3	TGTGCCAGCAGCCCTTCGGCGGTACAGCATACGCAGTATTTT	CASSPSAVQHTQYF
TRBV27	14	TRBD1	NA	TRBJ1-1	TGTGCCAGCAGGACAGGACAGGTGAACACTGAAGCTTTCTTT	CASRTGQVNTEAFF
TRBV6-5	10	NA	NA	TRBJ2-1	TGTGCCAGCAGGGACAATGAGCAGTTCTTC	CASRDNEQFF
TRBV4-2	15	NA	few	TRBJ2-3	TGTGCCAGCAGCCAAGCGGAGGTCGCCACAGATACGCAGTATTTT	CASSQAEVATDTQYF
TRBV5-1	14	NA	few	TRBJ2-3	TGCGCCAGCAGGGGAGGAGGGGAAACGGATACGCAGTATTTT	CASRGGGETDTQYF
TRBV4-1	19	TRBD2	NA	TRBJ2-1	TGCGCCAGCAGCCAAGAGCGCCTGCAGAGGGACTATCGGGACAATGAGCAGTTCTTC	CASSQERLQRDYRDNEQFF
TRBV11-2	16	NA	NA	TRBJ2-4	TGTGCCAGCAGCTTACTGGCGGGGCCGTCGTTAAACATTCAGTACTTC	CASSLLAGPSLNIQYF
TRBV20-1	13	NA	few	TRBJ1-5	TGCAGTGCTAGGGGGCGAGACGATCAGCCCCAGCATTTT	CSARGRDDQPQHF
TRBV7-9	13	NA	NA	TRBJ1-2	TGTGCCAGCAGCTTCCCGGGGGATTATGGCTACACCTTC	CASSFPGDYGYTF
TRBV27	15	NA	NA	TRBJ1-6	TGTGCCAGCAGTTTATCGAACAGGGTGTATTCACCCCTCCACTTT	CASSLSNRVYSPLHF
TRBV5-1	14	TRBD1	few	TRBJ1-2	TGCGCCAGCAGCTTACCGGCAGGGGGACGAGGCTACACCTTC	CASSLPAGGRGYTF
TRBV20-1	13	NA	few	TRBJ2-7	TGCAGTGCTGGAGGTGGCCGGAACTACGAGCAGTACTTC	CSAGGGRNYEQYF
TRBV5-4	14	TRBD2	NA	TRBJ2-5	TGTGCCAGCAGAACGGAACTAGCGCAGGAGACCCAGTACTTC	CASRTELAQETQYF
TRBV4-3	14	NA	many	TRBJ2-6	TGCGCCAGCAGCGGGCTCTCTGGGGCCAACGTCCTGACTTTC	CASSGLSGANVLTF
TRBV4-2	16	NA	few	TRBJ1-1	TGTGCCAGCAGCCAACAAGGACTCGGGGGTGGCACTGAAGCTTTCTTT	CASSQQGLGGGTEAFF
TRBV20-1	13	TRBD1	once	TRBJ1-2	TGCAGTGCTGGGACAGGGGGCGCGTGGGGCTACACCTTC	CSAGTGGAWGYTF
TRBV12-3/TRBV12-4	14	NA	few	TRBJ1-2	TGTGCCAGCACCCTCGGCGGGCAGCTATCTGGCTACACCTTC	CASTLGGQLSGYTF
TRBV12-3/TRBV12-4	12	NA	NA	TRBJ1-2	TGTGCCAGCAGTTGGGCTACCTATGGCTACACCTTC	CASSWATYGYTF
TRBV27	13	NA	NA	TRBJ1-1	TGTGCCAGCAGTTTTCGGGGGCGCTTCCGGGCTTTCTTT	CASSFRGRFRAFF
TRBV2	12	NA	few	TRBJ1-1	TGTGCCAGCAGTCAACAGGGCACTGAAGCTTTCTTT	CASSQQGTEAFF
TRBV12-3/TRBV12-4	13	NA	few	TRBJ1-1	TGTGCCAGCAGCCCGAGTAGGGGGGCTGAAGCTTTCTTT	CASSPSRGAEAFF
TRBV24-1	15	TRBD1	few	TRBJ1-1	TGTGCCACCAGTGACACCGGGACAGCTAACACTGAAGCTTTCTTT	CATSDTGTANTEAFF
TRBV18	13	TRBD1	NA	TRBJ1-2	TGTGCCAGCTCACCGCGACAGGGTCCCGGCTACACCTTC	CASSPRQGPGYTF
TRBV7-2	16	NA	NA	TRBJ1-6	TGTGCCAGCAGCACCAGACGGACAGCAGGCTTGCCACCCCTCCACTTT	CASSTRRTAGLPPLHF
TRBV12-3/TRBV12-4	14	NA	NA	TRBJ1-5	TGTGCCAGCAGTTTCTCCCTACGAAATCAGCCCCAGCATTTT	CASSFSLRNQPQHF
TRBV12-3/TRBV12-4	14	NA	few	TRBJ1-4	TGTGCCAGCACACTCGGGGGTTTCCGAGAAAAACTGTTTTTT	CASTLGGFREKLFF
TRBV7-9	10	NA	NA	TRBJ2-1	TGTGCCAGCAGCGGTAGGGAGCAGTTCTTC	CASSGREQFF
TRBV10-2	19	TRBD2	NA	TRBJ2-3	TGCGCCAGCAGAAGACTAGCGGGGGGACGGACTACTAGCACAGATACGCAGTATTTT	CASRRLAGGRTTSTDTQYF
TRBV5-5	19	NA	few	TRBJ2-6	TGTGCCAGCAGCTATAGGACCTCAGGGGGGCTTAGTGGGGCCAACGTCCTGACTTTC	CASSYRTSGGLSGANVLTF
TRBV21-1	18	NA	NA	TRBJ1-2	TGTGCCAGCAGCAAGGACCGGGGACAGGGGGCGCTGAACTATGGCTACACCTTC	CASSKDRGQGALNYGYTF
TRBV5-1	16	TRBD1	NA	TRBJ2-3	TGCGCCAGCAGCTTGTGGGGGACAGGGGGCACAGATACGCAGTATTTT	CASSLWGTGGTDTQYF